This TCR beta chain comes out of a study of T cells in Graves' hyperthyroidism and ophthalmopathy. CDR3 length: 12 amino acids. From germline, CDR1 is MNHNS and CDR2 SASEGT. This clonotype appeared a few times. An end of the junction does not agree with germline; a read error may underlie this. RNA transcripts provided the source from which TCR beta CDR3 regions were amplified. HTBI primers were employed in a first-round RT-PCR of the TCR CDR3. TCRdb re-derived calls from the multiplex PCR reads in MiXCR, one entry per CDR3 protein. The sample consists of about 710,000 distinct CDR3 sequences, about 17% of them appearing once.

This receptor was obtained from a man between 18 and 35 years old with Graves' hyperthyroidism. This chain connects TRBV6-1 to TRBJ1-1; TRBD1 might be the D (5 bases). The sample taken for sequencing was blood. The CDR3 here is CASRQGNTETFF. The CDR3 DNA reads TGTGCCAGCAGGCAGGGTAACACTGAAACTTTCTTT.